This T cell receptor (beta chain) is from a study of T-cell memory formation after mild COVID-19. From the 5' RACE reads, TCRdb called clonotypes with MiXCR, one entry per CDR3 protein. The sample has fewer than 650,000 distinct CDR3 sequences, approximately 15% seen once. This clonotype was observed a handful of times. Sample: PBMCs or a T cell subset sorted from them (not recorded which). This receptor was obtained from an adult woman who had mild COVID-19 (a few samples of this study predate the infection). Cell type and time point are not known.

The chain's CDR3 is CASSLGTLRTTDTQYF. CDR3 coding DNA: TGCGCCAGCAGCCTCGGGACACTCAGGACCACAGATACGCAGTATTTT. V and J are TRBV5-1 and TRBJ2-3; D possibly corresponds to TRBD1 (6 bases). The V gene's germline CDR1 is SGHRS and CDR2 YFSETQ. V was cut by 4 bases and J by 2 bases, with 17 bases left in between. This CDR3 comprises 16 residues. The full variable domain, its missing parts supplied by reference TRBV5-1 and TRBJ2-3, is KAGVTQTPRYLIKTRGQQVTLSCSPISGHRSVSWYQQTPGQGLQFLFEYFSETQRNKGNFPGRFSGRQFSNSRSEMNVSTLELGDSALYLCASSLGTLRTTDTQYFGPGTRLTVL.